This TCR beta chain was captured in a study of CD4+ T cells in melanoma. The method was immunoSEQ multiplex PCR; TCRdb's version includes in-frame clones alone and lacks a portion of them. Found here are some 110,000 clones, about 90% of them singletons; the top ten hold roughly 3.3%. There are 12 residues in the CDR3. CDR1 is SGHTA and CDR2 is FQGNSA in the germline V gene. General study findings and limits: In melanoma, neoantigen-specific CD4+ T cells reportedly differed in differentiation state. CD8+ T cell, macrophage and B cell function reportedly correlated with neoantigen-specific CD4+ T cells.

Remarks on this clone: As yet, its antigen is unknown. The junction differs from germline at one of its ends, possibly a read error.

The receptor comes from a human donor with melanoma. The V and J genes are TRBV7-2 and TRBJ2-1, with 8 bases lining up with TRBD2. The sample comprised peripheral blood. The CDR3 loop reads CASSLKRGPQIF. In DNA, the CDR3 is TGTGCCAGCAGCTTAAAGCGGGGGCCCCAAATCTTC.